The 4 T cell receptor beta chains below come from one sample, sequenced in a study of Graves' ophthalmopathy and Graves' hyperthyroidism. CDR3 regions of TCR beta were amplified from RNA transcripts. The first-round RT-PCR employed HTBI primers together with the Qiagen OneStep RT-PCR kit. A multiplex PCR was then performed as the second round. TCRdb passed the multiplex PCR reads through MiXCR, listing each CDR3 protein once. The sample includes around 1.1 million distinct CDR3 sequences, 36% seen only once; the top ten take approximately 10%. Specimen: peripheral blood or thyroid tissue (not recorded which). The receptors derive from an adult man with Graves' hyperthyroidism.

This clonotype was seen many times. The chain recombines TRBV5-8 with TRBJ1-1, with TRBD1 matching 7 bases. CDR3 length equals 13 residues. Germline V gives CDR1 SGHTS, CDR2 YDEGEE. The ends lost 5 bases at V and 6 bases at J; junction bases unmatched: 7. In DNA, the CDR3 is TGTGCCAGCAGATCGACAGGGATCGCTGAAGCTTTCTTT. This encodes CASRSTGIAEAFF.

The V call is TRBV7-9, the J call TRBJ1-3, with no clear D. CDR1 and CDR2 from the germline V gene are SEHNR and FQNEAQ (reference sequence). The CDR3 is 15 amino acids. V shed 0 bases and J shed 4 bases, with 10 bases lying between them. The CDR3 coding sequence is TGTGCCAGCAGCTTAGCCGGGTGGGGAGGAAACACCATATATTTT. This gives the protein CASSLAGWGGNTIYF.

CDR3 loop: CASSPRQDYEQYF. The CDR3 region has the DNA TGCGCCAGCAGCCCCCGTCAGGACTACGAGCAGTACTTC. The chain is built from TRBV4-1 and TRBJ2-7; D unclear. V was trimmed by 4 bases and J by 3 bases, leaving 10 bases between them. Per the germline V gene, CDR1 is MGHRA and CDR2 is YSYEKL. CDR3 length: 13 residues.

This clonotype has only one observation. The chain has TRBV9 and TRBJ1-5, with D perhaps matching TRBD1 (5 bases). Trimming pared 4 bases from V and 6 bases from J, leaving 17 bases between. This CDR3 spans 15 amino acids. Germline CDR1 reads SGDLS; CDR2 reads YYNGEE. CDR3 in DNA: TGTGCCAGCAGCTTTTCCCGCAGGGACGGTCAGCCCCAGCATTTT. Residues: CASSFSRRDGQPQHF. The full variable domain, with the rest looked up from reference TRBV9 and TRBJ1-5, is DSGVTQTPKHLITATGQRVTLRCSPRSGDLSVYWYQQSLDQGLQFLIQYYNGEERAKGNILERFSAQQFPDLHSELNLSSLELGDSALYFCASSFSRRDGQPQHFGDGTRLSIL.